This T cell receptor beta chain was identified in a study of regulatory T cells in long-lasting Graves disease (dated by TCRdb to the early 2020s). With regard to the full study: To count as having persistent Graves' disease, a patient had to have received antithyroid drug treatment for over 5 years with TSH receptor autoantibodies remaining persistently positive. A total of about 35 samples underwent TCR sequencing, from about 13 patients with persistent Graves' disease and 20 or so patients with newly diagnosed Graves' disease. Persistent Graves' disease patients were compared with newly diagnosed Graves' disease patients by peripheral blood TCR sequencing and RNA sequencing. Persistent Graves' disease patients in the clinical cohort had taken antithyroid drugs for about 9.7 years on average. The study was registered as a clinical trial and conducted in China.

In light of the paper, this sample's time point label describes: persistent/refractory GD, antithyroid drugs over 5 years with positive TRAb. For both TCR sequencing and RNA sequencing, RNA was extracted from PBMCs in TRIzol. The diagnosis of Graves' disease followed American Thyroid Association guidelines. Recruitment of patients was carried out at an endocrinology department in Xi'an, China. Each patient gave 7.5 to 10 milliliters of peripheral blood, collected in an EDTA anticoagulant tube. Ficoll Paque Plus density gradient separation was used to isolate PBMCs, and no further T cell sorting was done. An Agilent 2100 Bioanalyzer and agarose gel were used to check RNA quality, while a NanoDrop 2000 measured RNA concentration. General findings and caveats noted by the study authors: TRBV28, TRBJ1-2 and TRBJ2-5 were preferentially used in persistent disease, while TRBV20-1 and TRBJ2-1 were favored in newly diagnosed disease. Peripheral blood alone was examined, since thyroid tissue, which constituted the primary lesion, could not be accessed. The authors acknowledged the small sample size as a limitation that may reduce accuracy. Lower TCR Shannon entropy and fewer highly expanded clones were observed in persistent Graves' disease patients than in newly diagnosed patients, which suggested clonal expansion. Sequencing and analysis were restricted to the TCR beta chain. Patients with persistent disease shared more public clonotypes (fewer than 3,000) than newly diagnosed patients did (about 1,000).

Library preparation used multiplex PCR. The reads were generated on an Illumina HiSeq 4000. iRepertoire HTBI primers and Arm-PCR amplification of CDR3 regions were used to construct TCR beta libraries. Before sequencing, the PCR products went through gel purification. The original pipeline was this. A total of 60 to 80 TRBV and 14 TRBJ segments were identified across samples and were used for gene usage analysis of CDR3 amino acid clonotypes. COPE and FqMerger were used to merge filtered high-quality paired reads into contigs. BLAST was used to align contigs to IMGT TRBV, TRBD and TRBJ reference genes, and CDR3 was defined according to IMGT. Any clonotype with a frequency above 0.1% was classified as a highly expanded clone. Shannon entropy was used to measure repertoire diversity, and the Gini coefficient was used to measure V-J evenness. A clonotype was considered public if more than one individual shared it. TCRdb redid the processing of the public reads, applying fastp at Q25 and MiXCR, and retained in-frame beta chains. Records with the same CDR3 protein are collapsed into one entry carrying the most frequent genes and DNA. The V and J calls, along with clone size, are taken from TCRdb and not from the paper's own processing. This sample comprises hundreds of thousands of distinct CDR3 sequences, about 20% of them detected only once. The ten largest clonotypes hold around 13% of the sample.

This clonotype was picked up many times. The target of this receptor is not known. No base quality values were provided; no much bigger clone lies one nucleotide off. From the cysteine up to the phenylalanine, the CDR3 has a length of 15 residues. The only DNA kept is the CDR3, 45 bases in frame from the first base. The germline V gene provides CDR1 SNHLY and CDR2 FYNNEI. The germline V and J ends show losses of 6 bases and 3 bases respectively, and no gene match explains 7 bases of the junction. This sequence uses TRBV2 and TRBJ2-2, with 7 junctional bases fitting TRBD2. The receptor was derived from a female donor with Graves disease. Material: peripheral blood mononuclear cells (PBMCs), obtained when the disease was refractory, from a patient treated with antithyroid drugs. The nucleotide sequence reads TGTGCCAGCAGCCCGCGGCTAGCGGACACCGGGGAGCTGTTTTTT. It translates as CASSPRLADTGELFF. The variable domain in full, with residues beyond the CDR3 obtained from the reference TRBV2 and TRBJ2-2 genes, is EPEVTQTPSHQVTQMGQEVILRCVPISNHLYFYWYRQILGQKVEFLVSFYNNEISEKSEIFDDQFSVERPDGSNFTLKIRSTKLEDSAMYFCASSPRLADTGELFFGEGSRLTVL.